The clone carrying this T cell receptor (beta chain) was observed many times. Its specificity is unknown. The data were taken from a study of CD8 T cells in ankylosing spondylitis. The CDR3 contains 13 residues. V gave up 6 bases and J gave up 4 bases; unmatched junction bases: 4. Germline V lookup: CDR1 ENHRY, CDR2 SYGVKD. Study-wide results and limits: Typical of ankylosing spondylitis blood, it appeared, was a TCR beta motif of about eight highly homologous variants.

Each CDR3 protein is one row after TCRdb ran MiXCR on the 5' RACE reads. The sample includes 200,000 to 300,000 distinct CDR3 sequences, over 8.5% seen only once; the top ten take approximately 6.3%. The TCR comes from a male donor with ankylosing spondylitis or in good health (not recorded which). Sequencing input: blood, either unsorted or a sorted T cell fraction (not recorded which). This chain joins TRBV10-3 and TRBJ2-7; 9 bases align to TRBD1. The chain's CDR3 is CAISGQGSYEQYF. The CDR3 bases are TGTGCCATCAGCGGACAGGGGTCTTACGAGCAGTACTTC.